What follows are 10 T cell receptor beta chains derived from one specimen sequenced in a study of PD-L1 blockade in urothelial cancer. Time point given: pretreatment peripheral blood. Using immunoSEQ multiplex PCR, the repertoire was profiled, and TCRdb retains in-frame clones only, with some absent. This table holds approximately 72,000 clones, around 88% found once. Source: PBMCs, taken around atezolizumab (anti-PD-L1) treatment. These receptors all come from a man aged 55-75 years with urothelial cancer.

V gene TRBV18 combines with J gene TRBJ2-7; tentatively, D is TRBD1 (6 bases). V lost 2 bases to trimming and J lost 6 bases, with 20 bases between them. In germline, CDR1 is KGHSH, CDR2 LQKENI. The CDR3 has 16 residues. CDR3 loop: CASSPNDRRSYREQYF. The CDR3 region has the DNA TGTGCCAGCTCACCAAACGACAGGCGATCCTACCGCGAGCAGTACTTC.

The J gene is TRBJ2-3, the V gene TRBV19, with 9 bases fitting TRBD2. Germline V lookup: CDR1 LNHDA, CDR2 SQIVND (reference sequence). The length of the CDR3 is 15 residues. Unmatched junction bases numbered 8, after V lost 6 bases and J lost 4 bases. In nucleotides, the CDR3 is TGTGCCAGTAGCACCGGGACTAGCCTCTCAGATACGCAGTATTTT. It codes for CASSTGTSLSDTQYF.

This clone is a singleton in its sample. The chain combines TRBV28 with TRBJ2-3; D ambiguous. Trimming took 1 base from V and 0 from J, leaving 8 bases between them. CDR3 length: 15 residues. Germline CDR1 reads MDHEN; CDR2 reads SYDVKM. CDR3 protein: CASSLFHQSTDTQYF. In DNA form, the CDR3 reads TGTGCCAGCAGTTTATTTCATCAAAGCACAGATACGCAGTATTTT.

CDR3 DNA: TGTGCCAGCAGCGTACCCCTAGCGGGGGATAATGAGCAGTTCTTC. It yields the protein CASSVPLAGDNEQFF. The V and J genes are TRBV9 and TRBJ2-1; 10 nucleotides line up with TRBD2. This CDR3 is 15 amino acids long. Losses at the gene ends were 1 base for V and 7 bases for J; bases not matched to a gene: 5. Germline CDR1 and CDR2: SGDLS and YYNGEE.

The chain couples TRBV6-6 to TRBJ1-1; 7 positions agree with TRBD1. J was trimmed by 1 base and V by 8 bases; bases with no gene match: 7. CDR1 MNHNY and CDR2 SVGAGI come from the germline V gene (reference sequence). CDR3 length equals 14 residues. CDR3 nucleotide sequence: TGTGCCAGCTGTGTAGGACAGGAGAACACTGAAGCTTTCTTT. Its translation is CASCVGQENTEAFF.

This clone was seen just once. V usage is TRBV19 and J usage is TRBJ2-7; no definite D call. Germline CDR1 is LNHDA and CDR2 is SQIVND (reference sequence). V gave up 4 bases and J gave up 0 bases, with 10 bases separating them. The CDR3 is 14 amino acids. The CDR3 nucleotides read TGTGCCAGTAGTACCCCAGGCCTCTCCTACGAGCAGTACTTC. Translation: CASSTPGLSYEQYF. The full variable domain, rest sourced from reference TRBV19 and TRBJ2-7, is DGGITQSPKYLFRKEGQNVTLSCEQNLNHDAMYWYRQDPGQGLRLIYYSQIVNDFQKGDIAEGYSVSREKKESFPLTVTSAQKNPTAFYLCASSTPGLSYEQYFGPGTRLTVT.

CDR3 coding DNA: TGTGCCAGCAGTAGACACCGAATGGACACCGGGGAGCTGTTTTTT. Protein: CASSRHRMDTGELFF. The gene calls are TRBV6-5 and TRBJ2-2; D is ambiguous. Trimming shortened V by 5 bases and J by 3 bases, and 13 bases separated the two germline ends. The CDR3 contains 15 residues. Germline CDR1 and CDR2: MNHEY and SVGAGI.

The V and J genes are TRBV10-2 and TRBJ1-3, with 8 bases identical to TRBD1. CDR1 and CDR2 (germline): WSHSY, SAAADI. Trimming removed 0 bases from V and 0 bases from J; junction bases left unmatched: 7. There are 18 residues in the CDR3. CDR3 in DNA: TGCGCCAGCAGTGAGTCAGGACAGGGCCCAAGCTCTGGAAACACCATATATTTT. Protein: CASSESGQGPSSGNTIYF.

This clone came up once. This chain joins TRBV5-5 and TRBJ2-3; TRBD2 is a possible D gene (6 bases). Germline V gives CDR1 SGHKS, CDR2 YYEKEE (reference sequence). CDR3 length equals 16 residues. Trimming stripped 0 bases from V and 0 bases from J, with 11 bases between. The CDR3, as DNA: TGTGCCAGCAGCTTGGATCACGGGGGAAGCACAGATACGCAGTATTTT. Protein sequence: CASSLDHGGSTDTQYF.

The CDR3 is CASSQDVGGGNQPQHF. CDR3 coding DNA: TGCGCCAGCAGCCAAGATGTAGGGGGTGGCAATCAGCCCCAGCATTTT. The chain combines TRBV4-1 with TRBJ1-5; possible D gene TRBD1, 6 bases. Germline CDR1 MGHRA, CDR2 YSYEKL. CDR3 length: 16 residues. V was shortened by 0 bases and J by 2 bases, with 11 bases between the two germline ends.